The 30 T cell receptor beta chains reported below all come from one sample, sequenced in a study of cytomegalovirus exposure and HLA in healthy donors (dated by TCRdb to between 2016 and 2019). Receptor libraries were prepared by the immunoSEQ multiplex PCR assay. For the multiplex PCR, a mixture combining 60 forward primers for TCR Vbeta segments and 13 reverse primers for TCR Jbeta segments was used. TCRdb retrieved this table from immuneACCESS and kept in-frame rearrangements only. Not all clones are present; in checked studies, unresolved V genes account for under half, and no reason is known for the remainder. The table for this sample lists tens of thousands of clones; around 83% of them were counted only once. Roughly 4.5% of the sample comes from the top ten. Input material: PBMCs. The receptors were gathered from a man between 25 and 39 years old in good health and CMV-seronegative.

V and J are TRBV10-3 and TRBJ1-2; D possibly corresponds to TRBD1 (5 bases). Between the trimmed V and J ends, which lost 4 bases and 4 bases, there was a span of 10 bases. The CDR3 contains 13 residues. Germline V gene lookup returns CDR1 ENHRY and CDR2 SYGVKD. For the CDR3, the DNA is TGTGCCATCAGTGGGGAGGGACCCTATGGCTACACCTTC. Residues: CAISGEGPYGYTF.

A single count supports this clone. The chain employs TRBV5-4 and TRBJ2-1; 7 nucleotides align to TRBD2. Trimming took 5 bases from V and 5 from J; bases not matched to a gene: 7. The CDR3 covers 14 residues. CDR1 SGHNT and CDR2 YYREEE come from the germline V gene (reference sequence). CDR3 nucleotide sequence: TGTGCCAGCAGGGTGGCTAGCGGAAACAATGAGCAGTTCTTC. Translated, it gives CASRVASGNNEQFF.

V gene TRBV21-1 combines with J gene TRBJ2-1; the D call of TRBD1 is as the table states it, not checked on the DNA. TRBV21-1 is deemed a pseudogene. There are 16 residues in the CDR3. CDR3 loop: CASSRHRERRHNEQFF. The CDR3 DNA follows: TGTGCCAGCAGCAGGCACAGGGAAAGGCGTCACAATGAGCAGTTCTTC.

The chain has TRBV15 and TRBJ1-2; D is uncertain. In germline, CDR1 is LNHNV, CDR2 YYDKDF (reference sequence). Trimming removed 0 bases from V and 4 bases from J, with 12 bases in between. The CDR3 spans 15 residues. This CDR3 is CATSRDMTEVYGYTF. DNA of the CDR3: TGTGCCACCAGCAGAGATATGACGGAGGTCTATGGCTACACCTTC.

V and J are TRBV6-5 and TRBJ2-1; 7 bases align to TRBD2. Per germline, CDR1 MNHEY and CDR2 SVGAGI. This CDR3 is 15 amino acids long. The V and J ends lost 4 bases and 4 bases, in that order; junction bases with no gene match: 7. CDR3 residues: CASSLFASGYNEQFF. As DNA, the CDR3 is TGTGCCAGCAGTTTGTTTGCTAGCGGATACAATGAGCAGTTCTTC.

The chain has TRBV7-6 and TRBJ2-1, with TRBD2 matching over 7 bases. Germline V gene data show CDR1 as SGHVS and CDR2 as FNYEAQ. The CDR3 is 15 residues long. Trimming cost V 2 bases and J 6 bases; bases outside gene matches: 7. The CDR3 protein is CASSLTGAGINEQFF. For the CDR3, the DNA is TGTGCCAGCAGCTTAACGGGAGCGGGAATCAATGAGCAGTTCTTC. Full variable domain (rest looked up from reference TRBV7-6 and TRBJ2-1): GAGVSQSPRYKVTKRGQDVALRCDPISGHVSLYWYRQALGQGPEFLTYFNYEAQQDKSGLPNDRFSAERPEGSISTLTIQRTEQRDSAMYRCASSLTGAGINEQFFGPGTRLTVL.

The rearrangement joins TRBV15 to TRBJ2-2, with a weak D call TRBD1 (5 bases). CDR3 length: 15 amino acids. V was shortened by 4 bases and J by 0 bases, with 9 bases between the two germline ends. CDR1 LNHNV and CDR2 YYDKDF come from the germline V gene (reference sequence). CDR3: CATSKSRANTGELFF. The CDR3 nucleotides are TGTGCCACCAGCAAAAGCAGGGCGAACACCGGGGAGCTGTTTTTT.

This clone was seen only a few times. The rearrangement uses TRBV2 and TRBJ2-7; a possible D gene is TRBD2 (5 bases). Between the trimmed V and J ends, which lost 8 bases and 6 bases, there was a span of 14 bases. Germline V gene lookup returns CDR1 SNHLY and CDR2 FYNNEI. The CDR3 is made up of 12 amino acids. This chain's CDR3 is CASLLGGSEQYF. The CDR3 DNA reads as TGTGCCAGCCTCCTTGGAGGTTCCGAGCAGTACTTC. Based on the CDR3 plus reference TRBV2 and TRBJ2-7, the full variable domain is EPEVTQTPSHQVTQMGQEVILRCVPISNHLYFYWYRQILGQKVEFLVSFYNNEISEKSEIFDDQFSVERPDGSNFTLKIRSTKLEDSAMYFCASLLGGSEQYFGPGTRLTVT.

The chain employs TRBV5-1 and TRBJ2-7; D remains ambiguous. V lost 1 base, J lost 0 bases, and 8 bases lay in between. The CDR3 spans 14 residues. The germline V gene encodes CDR1 SGHRS and CDR2 YFSETQ. CDR3 amino acids: CASSLLSSSYEQYF. For the CDR3, the DNA is TGCGCCAGCAGCTTGTTATCGTCCTCCTACGAGCAGTACTTC. Looking up the rest from reference TRBV5-1 and TRBJ2-7 gives the full variable domain: KAGVTQTPRYLIKTRGQQVTLSCSPISGHRSVSWYQQTPGQGLQFLFEYFSETQRNKGNFPGRFSGRQFSNSRSEMNVSTLELGDSALYLCASSLLSSSYEQYFGPGTRLTVT.

The genes are TRBV7-9 and TRBJ2-7; D might be TRBD1 (5 bases). CDR3 size: 12 residues. The V gene lost 5 bases and the J gene lost 3 bases, with 8 bases spanning the gap. Germline CDR1 reads SEHNR; CDR2 reads FQNEAQ (reference sequence). CDR3: CASSRRDYEQYF. CDR3 nucleotide sequence: TGTGCCAGCAGCCGCAGGGACTACGAGCAGTACTTC.

The chain couples TRBV5-1 to TRBJ1-1; 9 nucleotides line up with TRBD1. This CDR3 region has 15 residues. Germline V gene lookup returns CDR1 SGHRS and CDR2 YFSETQ. V trimming: 4 bases; J trimming: 1 base; junction bases outside the gene matches: 5. The CDR3 nucleotides are TGCGCCAGCAGCCCATTGACAGGGGGGAACACTGAAGCTTTCTTT. Translated: CASSPLTGGNTEAFF.

This chain connects TRBV9 to TRBJ2-3; 11 nucleotides align to TRBD2. The CDR3 is made up of 18 amino acids. With 4 bases clipped from V and 0 bases from J, the junction kept 10 bases outside the gene matches. Germline V gene lookup returns CDR1 SGDLS and CDR2 YYNGEE. The CDR3 here is CASSPDTSGGTSTDTQYF. CDR3 coding DNA: TGTGCCAGCAGCCCAGATACTAGCGGGGGCACTAGCACAGATACGCAGTATTTT.

The rearrangement uses TRBV10-3 and TRBJ1-5; TRBD1 might be the D (5 bases). V shed 7 bases and J shed 5 bases, with 12 bases lying between them. There are 13 residues in the CDR3. The germline CDR1 and CDR2 sequences are ENHRY and SYGVKD. Here the CDR3 reads CAITHRLDQPQHF. The CDR3 bases are TGTGCCATCACTCACAGGTTGGATCAGCCCCAGCATTTT.

This clone was observed a few times. This chain joins TRBV4-3 and TRBJ1-4; D call uncertain. Germline loops: CDR1 LGHNA, CDR2 YSLEER. Trimming stripped 0 bases from V and 0 bases from J, with 8 bases between. This CDR3 comprises 16 residues. The CDR3 here is CASSQDTPATNEKLFF. The CDR3 DNA sequence: TGCGCCAGCAGCCAAGACACACCTGCAACTAATGAAAAACTGTTTTTT.

The chain carries TRBV5-6 and TRBJ2-7; 8 bases match TRBD1. The CDR3 consists of 15 residues. The V gene's germline CDR1 is SGHDT and CDR2 YYEEEE. J lost 3 bases, V lost 3 bases, and 8 bases had no gene match. In DNA form, the CDR3 reads TGTGCCAGCAGCTCCCCGACAGGGGTTCTCTACGAGCAGTACTTC. As protein: CASSSPTGVLYEQYF.

V gene TRBV12-5 combines with J gene TRBJ1-5; TRBD1 is a possible D gene (5 bases). The V end lost 0 bases, the J end lost 2 bases, and 20 bases lay between the germline ends. This CDR3 comprises 19 residues. CDR1 is LGHNT and CDR2 is FRNRAP in the germline V gene. The CDR3, as DNA: TGTGCTAGTGGTTTGGTTGTATCGGTGGGGGGAGAAGGCAATCAGCCCCAGCATTTT. It specifies CASGLVVSVGGEGNQPQHF.

The chain carries TRBV5-1 and TRBJ2-5; 7 nucleotides agree with TRBD1. Trimming removed 4 bases from V and 2 bases from J; junction bases left unmatched: 11. Germline V gene lookup returns CDR1 SGHRS and CDR2 YFSETQ. The CDR3 runs to 16 residues. CDR3 in DNA: TGCGCCAGCAGCCCCTGGGACAGCCCCGTACAAGAGACCCAGTACTTC. This translates into CASSPWDSPVQETQYF. The whole variable domain, remainder taken from reference TRBV5-1 and TRBJ2-5, is KAGVTQTPRYLIKTRGQQVTLSCSPISGHRSVSWYQQTPGQGLQFLFEYFSETQRNKGNFPGRFSGRQFSNSRSEMNVSTLELGDSALYLCASSPWDSPVQETQYFGPGTRLLVL.

This chain connects TRBV6-6 to TRBJ2-4, with 8 bases aligning to TRBD2. Germline CDR1 and CDR2: MNHNY and SVGAGI (reference sequence). The junction had 4 bases not matched to a gene; V was cut back by 5 bases and J by 1 base. The CDR3 is made up of 15 amino acids. CDR3 coding DNA: TGTGCCAGCAGTGGGCGACTAGCGGCCAAAAACATTCAGTACTTC. Its translation: CASSGRLAAKNIQYF.

V usage is TRBV5-4 and J usage is TRBJ2-1; TRBD2 might be the D (7 bases). The CDR3 covers 17 residues. Trimming left V 6 bases short and J 6 bases short, with 25 bases between. Germline V gene sequence: CDR1 SGHNT, CDR2 YYREEE (reference sequence). CDR3 DNA sequence: TGTGCCAGCATCGATCCCGGCGGGGGCACCATGAGCAATGAGCAGTTCTTC. Translation gives CASIDPGGGTMSNEQFF.

The chain employs TRBV11-2 and TRBJ1-3; D call uncertain. V gave up 7 bases and J gave up 1 base, with 20 bases separating them. The germline CDR1 and CDR2 sequences are SGHAT and FQNNGV. The CDR3 is 17 amino acids. As DNA, the CDR3 is TGTGCCAGCATCAAGGAGGGCAGCGGGCAATCTGGAAACACCATATATTTT. This sequence encodes CASIKEGSGQSGNTIYF.

As concerns this clone: The junction and the germline gene differ at one end; a read error may be behind it. The chain combines TRBV11-2 with TRBJ2-7; 8 bases match TRBD1. The CDR3 has 11 residues. Germline loops: CDR1 SGHAT, CDR2 FQNNGV. Here the CDR3 reads CASSSQGQGFF. Written as DNA, the CDR3 is TGTGCCAGCAGCTCCCAAGGACAGGGATTTTTC.

V gene TRBV6-5 combines with J gene TRBJ1-2; 12 nucleotides agree with TRBD1. This CDR3 is 14 amino acids long. Losses at the gene ends were 5 bases for V and 7 bases for J; bases not matched to a gene: 5. Germline V gene sequence: CDR1 MNHEY, CDR2 SVGAGI. The CDR3 here is CASSLGQGAPGYTF. CDR3 nucleotides: TGTGCCAGCAGTCTGGGACAGGGGGCCCCTGGCTACACCTTC.

The gene calls are TRBV6-4 and TRBJ2-3, with 13 bases lining up with TRBD2. The CDR3 totals 15 residues. CDR1 is MRHNA, CDR2 SNTAGT, per germline. Trimming cost V 0 bases and J 6 bases; bases outside gene matches: 0. CDR3 sequence: CASSDSGLAGDTQYF. Written as DNA, the CDR3 is TGTGCCAGCAGTGACTCGGGACTAGCGGGGGATACGCAGTATTTT.

Turning to this clone: A read error may produce the germline difference seen at one junction end. The rearrangement joins TRBV5-1 to TRBJ1-4, with 7 bases aligning to TRBD1. Germline V gene lookup returns CDR1 SGHRS and CDR2 YFSETQ. This CDR3 has 15 residues. The CDR3 DNA sequence: TGTGCCAGCAGCCCTTCGACAGGGTATGGTGAAAAACTGTTTTTT. Translated: CASSPSTGYGEKLFF. Full variable domain (outside the CDR3, taken from reference TRBV5-1 and TRBJ1-4): KAGVTQTPRYLIKTRGQQVTLSCSPISGHRSVSWYQQTPGQGLQFLFEYFSETQRNKGNFPGRFSGRQFSNSRSEMNVSTLELGDSALYLCASSPSTGYGEKLFFGSGTQLSVL.

The chain is built from TRBV19 and TRBJ2-7; 7 bases fit TRBD1. The end of the DNA aligns better with TRBJ2-1, so the J call may be wrong. The germline gives CDR1 LNHDA, CDR2 SQIVND (reference sequence). The CDR3 is 16 amino acids. In DNA form, the CDR3 reads TGTGCCAGTACCCTCGAGGGGGCCAAGAACTACAATGAGCAGTTCTTC. Translating it yields CASTLEGAKNYNEQFF.

This sequence joins TRBV20-1 and TRBJ1-2, with D unclear. The CDR3 runs 11 residues. V lost 4 bases and J 2 bases, leaving 5 bases between the germline ends. CDR1 is DFQATT and CDR2 is SNEGSKA in the germline V gene (reference sequence). CDR3 in DNA: TGCAGTGCTACCCAAAACTATGGCTACACCTTC. This sequence encodes CSATQNYGYTF.

This chain joins TRBV7-6 and TRBJ2-2; TRBD2 matches 9 bases. This CDR3 region has 15 residues. V lost 1 base and J lost 8; bases outside the gene matches: 5. Germline CDR1 is SGHVS and CDR2 is FNYEAQ. CDR3 coding DNA: TGTGCCAGCAGCTTAGGGCTAGCGGGGAATGGGGAGCTGTTTTTT. As protein: CASSLGLAGNGELFF. The entire variable domain, with the rest obtained from reference TRBV7-6 and TRBJ2-2, is as follows: GAGVSQSPRYKVTKRGQDVALRCDPISGHVSLYWYRQALGQGPEFLTYFNYEAQQDKSGLPNDRFSAERPEGSISTLTIQRTEQRDSAMYRCASSLGLAGNGELFFGEGSRLTVL.

This clone was seen only a few times. V is TRBV7-9 and J is TRBJ2-7; TRBD2 aligns across 9 bases. The V gene's germline CDR1 is SEHNR and CDR2 FQNEAQ (reference sequence). This CDR3 has 14 residues. V lost 2 bases to trimming and J lost 6 bases; unmatched junction nucleotides: 5. The CDR3 region is CASSLNVAGAEQYF. Written as DNA, the CDR3 is TGTGCCAGCAGCTTAAACGTAGCGGGAGCCGAGCAGTACTTC.

CDR3: CASSSGQTSSYEQYF. In nucleotides, the CDR3 is TGTGCCAGTAGTTCGGGACAGACCAGCTCCTACGAGCAGTACTTC. V is TRBV19 and J is TRBJ2-7; 7 bases map to TRBD1. The germline gives CDR1 LNHDA, CDR2 SQIVND (reference sequence). The CDR3 totals 15 residues. The ends lost 5 bases at V and 0 bases at J; junction bases unmatched: 7.

This clone was detected only once. The chain is built from TRBV6-5 and TRBJ1-1; D call uncertain. V was shortened by 6 bases and J by 1 base, with 9 bases between the two germline ends. Germline CDR1 MNHEY, CDR2 SVGAGI. The CDR3 has 13 amino acids. CDR3 DNA sequence: TGTGCCAGCAGCAGACGGGAGAACACTGAAGCTTTCTTT. Encoded protein: CASSRRENTEAFF.